This T cell receptor (beta chain) was retrieved from a study of radiation and T cells in renal cell carcinoma. Study background: Nephrectomy followed 15 Gy stereotactic body radiation by 4 weeks. Study outcomes and limitations: From baseline, blood top tumor clonotypes peaked at 2 weeks post-radiation.

The sample's time point: baseline pretreatment blood. Described treatment: 15 Gy SBRT to primary tumor, nephrectomy 4 weeks later. Concerning this clone: Its antigen is still unknown.

The repertoire was sequenced with immunoSEQ multiplex PCR; TCRdb's copy has only in-frame clones and lacks some. The sample contains approximately 140,000 clones, about 88% of which appear only once. The V gene end was trimmed by 0 bases and the J gene end by 4 bases; junction bases not matched to a gene: 4. Germline V gives CDR1 SGDLS, CDR2 YYNGEE. The CDR3 is 16 amino acids. The input for sequencing was blood, taken from a patient whose treatment included radiotherapy and nephrectomy. The chain uses TRBV9 and TRBJ2-1; TRBD2 aligns across 10 bases. The sequence was collected from a woman aged 70-85 years with renal cell carcinoma. In DNA, the CDR3 is TGTGCCAGCAGCGTAGTCGTAGCGGGGGGTTACAATGAGCAGTTCTTC. Its protein is CASSVVVAGGYNEQFF.